This TCR beta chain was captured in a study of blood T cell repertoires in COVID-19. Original handling: Cell counts per sample came from amplifying reference gene primers. Some clones are missing from TCRdb's copy, which holds only in-frame ones; the method was immunoSEQ multiplex PCR. From that table come the V and J calls and clone size; the DNA was used to work out D and trimming. The sample consists of 230,000 or so clones, roughly 89% of them appearing once. The CDR3 is 15 amino acids. Trimming left V 2 bases short and J 2 bases short, with 11 bases between. Germline V gene data show CDR1 as LGHDT and CDR2 as YNNKEL (reference sequence).

The clonotype comes from a woman in her thirties or forties who had recovered from COVID-19. Sequencing was done on a sample of peripheral blood. The chain couples TRBV3-1 (or the pseudogene TRBV3-2) to TRBJ2-3, with D unresolved. This CDR3 reads CASSQNMAATDTQYF. The CDR3 DNA reads TGTGCCAGCAGCCAAAATATGGCGGCCACAGATACGCAGTATTTT.